A single TCR beta chain is shown here with its context. Its antigen remains unknown. This sample is drawn from a study of CD8 T cells in ankylosing spondylitis. Study-wide results and limits: Disease-linked clones reportedly showed significant enrichment in matched ankylosing spondylitis synovial fluid. Eight highly homologous variants made up a TCR beta motif, and this motif appeared characteristic of ankylosing spondylitis blood.

It was by quantitative 5'-RACE with molecular barcodes that TCR beta libraries were made. TCRdb independently ran MiXCR on the 5' RACE reads; one entry per CDR3 protein. The sample has roughly 440,000 distinct CDR3 sequences; about a sixth are singletons. Between the trimmed V and J ends, which lost 4 bases and 8 bases, there was a span of 18 bases. Looked up from germline, CDR1 is SGHRS and CDR2 is YFSETQ. CDR3 length: 14 amino acids. This chain links TRBV5-1 with TRBJ1-2, with D possibly matching TRBD1 (6 bases). This TCR was sampled from a male donor with ankylosing spondylitis. The sample taken for sequencing was blood, either unsorted or a sorted T cell fraction (not recorded which). CDR3 bases: TGCGCCAGCAGCCCCGACCCCCAGGGGCCGGGCTACACCTTC. Residues: CASSPDPQGPGYTF.